The table lists the clone carrying this TCR beta chain with a few counts. Its matching antigen is unknown. Patients having uncontrolled infection, another autoimmune disease, pregnancy or lactation were not included. PBMCs were derived from 10 ml fresh peripheral blood. RNA transcripts yielded amplified TCR beta CDR3 regions. The HTBI primer set was used in a first-round RT-PCR of the TCR CDR3. MiXCR was run by TCRdb on the multiplex PCR reads, yielding one entry per CDR3 protein. The sample consists of a few hundred thousand distinct CDR3 sequences, roughly 17% of them appearing once. Germline lookup yields CDR1 KGHDR and CDR2 SFDVKD. J lost 2 bases, V lost 5 bases, and 15 bases had no gene match. The CDR3 has 19 amino acids. These data come from a study of T cells in Graves' hyperthyroidism and ophthalmopathy. General study findings and limits: Most clonotypes that expanded in the thyroid above 0.001 also showed up in blood.

The sample consisted of blood. The receptor was derived from a young woman with Graves' ophthalmopathy. The chain recombines TRBV24-1 with TRBJ2-1, with TRBD1 matching 9 bases. DNA of the CDR3: TGTGCCACCAGTGCCCCGGGACAGGGCTGGCTAGCGGCCTACAATGAGCAGTTCTTC. Translated: CATSAPGQGWLAAYNEQFF.